These T cell receptor beta chains were read from a single sample in a study of blood T cell repertoires in COVID-19. Assay used: immunoSEQ multiplex PCR; TCRdb lists only in-frame clones, some missing. The table shows about 140,000 clones, with around 81% occurring only once. The source material was peripheral blood. These receptors were collected from a human donor in a cohort sampled during active COVID-19. CDR3s include the opening cysteine and the closing phenylalanine or tryptophan. Each record gives: D gene, clone size, V gene, J gene, CDR3 DNA, CDR3 protein. The D gene is left open where the match is weak. Clone size is stated in some rows and not others, as once, few, many or a class when expanded.

d_call: TRBD1; clone_size: .; v_call: TRBV5-1; j_call: TRBJ2-3; cdr3_nt: TGCGCCAGCAGCTTGGAGGGGGCCCCCACAGATACGCAGTATTTT; cdr3_aa: CASSLEGAPTDTQYF
d_call: .; clone_size: .; v_call: TRBV3-1/TRBV3-2; j_call: TRBJ2-3; cdr3_nt: TGTGCCAGCAGCCTCGAAGCGGCTAGCACAGATACGCAGTATTTT; cdr3_aa: CASSLEAASTDTQYF
d_call: TRBD2; clone_size: .; v_call: TRBV29-1; j_call: TRBJ2-7; cdr3_nt: TGCAGCGTTGCGGTTAGCGGGGGGGGCCACGAGCAGTACTTC; cdr3_aa: CSVAVSGGGHEQYF
d_call: .; clone_size: .; v_call: TRBV7-6; j_call: TRBJ2-3; cdr3_nt: TGTGCCAGCAGCTTAGCTCCGGCAGTCTCAGGAGATACGCAGTATTTT; cdr3_aa: CASSLAPAVSGDTQYF
d_call: TRBD1; clone_size: .; v_call: TRBV18; j_call: TRBJ2-7; cdr3_nt: TGTGCCAGCTCCGGGACAGGGGAAAACGAGCAGTACTTC; cdr3_aa: CASSGTGENEQYF
d_call: .; clone_size: few; v_call: TRBV29-1; j_call: TRBJ2-1; cdr3_nt: TGCAGCGTTGGTCTCTACAATGAGCAGTTCTTC; cdr3_aa: CSVGLYNEQFF
d_call: .; clone_size: .; v_call: TRBV18; j_call: TRBJ2-1; cdr3_nt: TGTGCCAGCTCACTATTATCGGACAGCCCCCGTTCCTACAATGAGCAGTTCTTC; cdr3_aa: CASSLLSDSPRSYNEQFF
d_call: .; clone_size: .; v_call: TRBV7-9; j_call: TRBJ2-7; cdr3_nt: TGTGCCAGCAGTCCTGACGGGGAAGGGCAGTACTTC; cdr3_aa: CASSPDGEGQYF
d_call: .; clone_size: .; v_call: TRBV19; j_call: TRBJ1-1; cdr3_nt: TGTGCCAGTTCGCAGTATATTCGGGCGGGGAACACTGAAGCTTTCTTT; cdr3_aa: CASSQYIRAGNTEAFF
d_call: .; clone_size: .; v_call: TRBV19; j_call: TRBJ1-5; cdr3_nt: TGTGCCAGTAGTATTGGGCAGGGGTTCTGGCAGCCCCAGCATTTT; cdr3_aa: CASSIGQGFWQPQHF
d_call: TRBD2; clone_size: .; v_call: TRBV6-1; j_call: TRBJ2-7; cdr3_nt: TGTGCCAGCAGTGACCGCGGGGGATCCTCCTACGAGCAGTACTTC; cdr3_aa: CASSDRGGSSYEQYF
d_call: .; clone_size: .; v_call: TRBV5-1; j_call: TRBJ2-7; cdr3_nt: TGCGCCAGCAGCTACACCCAGGGGCTAGGCGAGCAGTACTTC; cdr3_aa: CASSYTQGLGEQYF
d_call: .; clone_size: .; v_call: TRBV19; j_call: TRBJ2-7; cdr3_nt: TGTGCCAGTAGTATGCGACTACAGAGCTCCTACGAGCAGTACTTC; cdr3_aa: CASSMRLQSSYEQYF
d_call: TRBD2; clone_size: once; v_call: TRBV5-4; j_call: TRBJ2-5; cdr3_nt: TGTGCCAGCAGCTTGCCTAGCGGGGGGCGGGAGACCCAGTACTTC; cdr3_aa: CASSLPSGGRETQYF
d_call: TRBD1; clone_size: .; v_call: TRBV6-5; j_call: TRBJ1-6; cdr3_nt: TGTGCCAGCAGCCCAGGGGCAGGGGGGAATTCACCCCTCCACTTT; cdr3_aa: CASSPGAGGNSPLHF
d_call: .; clone_size: .; v_call: TRBV12-3/TRBV12-4; j_call: TRBJ1-1; cdr3_nt: TGTGCCAGCAGTTTAGCGACAGAAGCTTTCTTT; cdr3_aa: CASSLATEAFF
d_call: TRBD2; clone_size: .; v_call: TRBV6-5; j_call: TRBJ2-2; cdr3_nt: TGTGCCAGCAGTCGACTAGCGGGGAACACCGGGGAGCTGTTTTTT; cdr3_aa: CASSRLAGNTGELFF
d_call: .; clone_size: .; v_call: TRBV6-4; j_call: TRBJ1-6; cdr3_nt: TGTGCCAGCAGTAGAGGGCAGACGGATTCACCCCTCCACTTT; cdr3_aa: CASSRGQTDSPLHF
d_call: .; clone_size: .; v_call: TRBV5-4; j_call: TRBJ2-7; cdr3_nt: TGTGCCAGCAGCTTACGGACAGTTGAATACGAGCAGTACTTC; cdr3_aa: CASSLRTVEYEQYF
d_call: .; clone_size: .; v_call: TRBV2; j_call: TRBJ1-5; cdr3_nt: TGTGCCAGCAGTGCCCATGGGACATACGAATTGAGCAATCAGCCCCAGCATTTT; cdr3_aa: CASSAHGTYELSNQPQHF
d_call: .; clone_size: .; v_call: TRBV5-4; j_call: TRBJ1-6; cdr3_nt: TGTGCCAGCAGCTTGGAAGGGGGGGGCTCACCCCTCCACTTT; cdr3_aa: CASSLEGGGSPLHF
d_call: TRBD2; clone_size: .; v_call: TRBV27; j_call: TRBJ2-5; cdr3_nt: TGTGCCAGCAGTCCTCTGACTAGCGGTGGCCAAGAGACCCAGTACTTC; cdr3_aa: CASSPLTSGGQETQYF
d_call: .; clone_size: .; v_call: TRBV3-1/TRBV3-2; j_call: TRBJ1-1; cdr3_nt: TGTGCCAGCAGCCAATGGGAAGGGCGGGAGAATGAAGCTTTCTTT; cdr3_aa: CASSQWEGRENEAFF
d_call: .; clone_size: .; v_call: TRBV6-1; j_call: TRBJ1-5; cdr3_nt: TGTGCCAGCAGAACTGATAGCAATCAGCCCCAGCATTTT; cdr3_aa: CASRTDSNQPQHF
d_call: TRBD1; clone_size: few; v_call: TRBV18; j_call: TRBJ1-1; cdr3_nt: TGTGCCAGCTCACCGGACAGGAGAGGTGGATATACTGAAGCTTTCTTT; cdr3_aa: CASSPDRRGGYTEAFF
d_call: .; clone_size: .; v_call: TRBV2; j_call: TRBJ1-2; cdr3_nt: TGTGCCAGCGAACCCGGAGGGCGGGAGGATTCGGATGGCTACACCTTC; cdr3_aa: CASEPGGREDSDGYTF
d_call: .; clone_size: .; v_call: TRBV7-2; j_call: TRBJ2-3; cdr3_nt: TGTGCCAGCAGCCGGGACACCAGCACAGATACGCAGTATTTT; cdr3_aa: CASSRDTSTDTQYF
d_call: .; clone_size: .; v_call: TRBV11-2; j_call: TRBJ2-3; cdr3_nt: TGTGCCAGCAGTTTTACAGGGACAGATACGCAGTATTTT; cdr3_aa: CASSFTGTDTQYF
d_call: TRBD1; clone_size: .; v_call: TRBV7-2; j_call: TRBJ2-1; cdr3_nt: TGTGCCAGCGAAAAAGGACAGGGCTACAATGAGCAGTTCTTC; cdr3_aa: CASEKGQGYNEQFF
d_call: .; clone_size: .; v_call: TRBV5-1; j_call: TRBJ2-5; cdr3_nt: TGCGCCAGCAGCTTGGAGGACAGAGATGAGACCCAGTACTTC; cdr3_aa: CASSLEDRDETQYF
d_call: TRBD2; clone_size: .; v_call: TRBV29-1; j_call: TRBJ2-4; cdr3_nt: TGCAGTGGGGGGCTAGCGGGGACCGATAAAAACATTCAGTACTTC; cdr3_aa: CSGGLAGTDKNIQYF
d_call: .; clone_size: .; v_call: TRBV20-1; j_call: TRBJ2-3; cdr3_nt: TGCAGTGCTAGTCTGGTCGGACACTGGCGCACAGATACGCAGTATTTT; cdr3_aa: CSASLVGHWRTDTQYF
d_call: TRBD1; clone_size: .; v_call: TRBV2; j_call: TRBJ1-2; cdr3_nt: TGTGCCAGCACCCCGGGACAGATACGCTACACCTTC; cdr3_aa: CASTPGQIRYTF
d_call: TRBD1; clone_size: .; v_call: TRBV2; j_call: TRBJ1-6; cdr3_nt: TGTGCCAGCGGAAAATCGGGCAGGGGGTATAATTCACCCCTCCACTTT; cdr3_aa: CASGKSGRGYNSPLHF
d_call: .; clone_size: once; v_call: TRBV6-6; j_call: TRBJ1-2; cdr3_nt: TGTGCCAGCAGTTACCCAGACACACCCACAGGGTCTGGCTACACCTTC; cdr3_aa: CASSYPDTPTGSGYTF
d_call: .; clone_size: once; v_call: TRBV6-5; j_call: TRBJ1-1; cdr3_nt: TGTGCCAGCGGGGATTGGGGCAGGTGGGACACTGAAGCTTTCTTT; cdr3_aa: CASGDWGRWDTEAFF
d_call: TRBD2; clone_size: .; v_call: TRBV7-9; j_call: TRBJ2-7; cdr3_nt: TGTGCCAGCAGCTTAGGGACGGGGGGCGAGCAGTACTTC; cdr3_aa: CASSLGTGGEQYF
d_call: .; clone_size: .; v_call: TRBV9; j_call: TRBJ1-2; cdr3_nt: TGTGCCAGCAGCGTTGAGACAGGAGCCCCATATGGCTACACCTTC; cdr3_aa: CASSVETGAPYGYTF
d_call: TRBD2; clone_size: .; v_call: TRBV5-1; j_call: TRBJ2-3; cdr3_nt: TGCGCCAGCAGCTTGGAAGGCGGGGGAACAGATACGCAGTATTTT; cdr3_aa: CASSLEGGGTDTQYF
d_call: TRBD2; clone_size: .; v_call: TRBV5-1; j_call: TRBJ2-3; cdr3_nt: TGCGCCAGCACGGAGCGGGGTGTAGATACGCAGTATTTT; cdr3_aa: CASTERGVDTQYF
d_call: TRBD1; clone_size: few; v_call: TRBV19; j_call: TRBJ2-2; cdr3_nt: TGTGCCAGTAGTCCGGACAGGGGTACCGGGGAGCTGTTTTTT; cdr3_aa: CASSPDRGTGELFF
d_call: .; clone_size: .; v_call: TRBV27; j_call: TRBJ1-2; cdr3_nt: TGTGCCAGCAGTTTATCCCAAAACTATGGCTACACCTTC; cdr3_aa: CASSLSQNYGYTF
d_call: .; clone_size: .; v_call: TRBV12-3/TRBV12-4; j_call: TRBJ1-1; cdr3_nt: TGTGCCAGCAGAAAGGGGTTAACTGAAGCTTTCTTT; cdr3_aa: CASRKGLTEAFF